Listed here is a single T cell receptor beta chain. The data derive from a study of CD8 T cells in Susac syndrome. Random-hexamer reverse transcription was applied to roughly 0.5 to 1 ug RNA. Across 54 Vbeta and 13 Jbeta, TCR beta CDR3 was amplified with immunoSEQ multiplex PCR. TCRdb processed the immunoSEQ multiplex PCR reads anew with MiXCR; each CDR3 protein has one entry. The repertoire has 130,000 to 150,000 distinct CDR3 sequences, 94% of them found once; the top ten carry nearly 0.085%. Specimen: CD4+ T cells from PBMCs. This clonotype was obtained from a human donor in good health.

CDR3 amino acids: CASSLGTGGVSSHTDTQYF. CDR3 sequence (DNA): TGCGCCAGCAGCTTGGGGACAGGGGGCGTTTCCTCCCACACAGATACGCAGTATTTT. This chain joins TRBV5-1 and TRBJ2-3; TRBD1 aligns across 11 bases. Unmatched junction bases numbered 11, after V lost 0 bases and J lost 2 bases. Germline lookup yields CDR1 SGHRS and CDR2 YFSETQ. The CDR3 consists of 19 residues.